These 30 T cell receptor beta chains came from one sample sequenced in a study of blood T cell repertoires in COVID-19. Produced via immunoSEQ multiplex PCR; TCRdb's table is partial and in-frame only. The sample includes some 50,000 clones, 90% seen only once; the top ten take 5.5% to 8%. The sample was peripheral blood. The receptors shown here come from a man aged 40-49 years with acute or convalescent COVID-19.

The chain has TRBV28 and TRBJ2-5; 15 bases are a match to TRBD2. The CDR3 is 17 amino acids. J was trimmed by 1 base and V by 5 bases; bases with no gene match: 5. Germline V lookup: CDR1 MDHEN, CDR2 SYDVKM. CDR3 bases: TGTGCCAGCAGTCCAGGGACTAGCGGGAGGCCCCAAGAGACCCAGTACTTC. As protein: CASSPGTSGRPQETQYF.

The chain uses TRBV27 and TRBJ2-3; no firm D call. CDR3 length equals 13 residues. Germline V gives CDR1 MNHEY, CDR2 SMNVEV (reference sequence). Trimming cost V 8 bases and J 1 base, with 10 bases left between them. CDR3 DNA: TGTGCCAGCCCCGGTCCCCGCACAGATACGCAGTATTTT. Translation: CASPGPRTDTQYF.

V usage is TRBV12-5 and J usage is TRBJ2-7; 7 bases are a match to TRBD1. The CDR3 consists of 14 residues. The junction had 11 bases not matched to a gene; V was cut back by 6 bases and J by 6 bases. In germline, CDR1 is LGHNT, CDR2 FRNRAP. CDR3 in DNA: TGTGCTAGTGGGGTTGGCGACAGGGCGACCGAGCAGTACTTC. Residues: CASGVGDRATEQYF.

V is TRBV10-3 and J is TRBJ2-7, with 10 bases matching TRBD2. This CDR3 comprises 14 residues. V lost 10 bases to trimming and J lost 3 bases; unmatched junction nucleotides: 9. In germline, CDR1 is ENHRY, CDR2 SYGVKD. As DNA, the CDR3 is TGTGCCAGCAGGGATGTAGCGGGGGGCTACGAGCAGTACTTC. Protein sequence: CASRDVAGGYEQYF.

The chain couples TRBV9 to TRBJ2-1, with 12 bases matching TRBD1. Losses at the gene ends were 2 bases for V and 9 bases for J; bases not matched to a gene: 3. The CDR3 runs to 14 residues. Germline V lookup: CDR1 SGDLS, CDR2 YYNGEE. The CDR3 loop reads CASSVGQGAGEQFF. CDR3 DNA sequence: TGTGCCAGCAGCGTGGGACAGGGGGCTGGTGAGCAGTTCTTC.

The chain has TRBV4-1 and TRBJ2-7, with 7 nucleotides matching TRBD1. Germline CDR1 reads MGHRA; CDR2 reads YSYEKL. V trimming: 1 base; J trimming: 0 bases; junction bases outside the gene matches: 6. There are 16 residues in the CDR3. CDR3 sequence reads: CASSQGQGLSSYEQYF. In DNA, the CDR3 is TGCGCCAGCAGCCAAGGACAGGGATTATCCTCCTACGAGCAGTACTTC.

This clone came up once. This chain uses TRBV2 with TRBJ1-5; 9 bases map to TRBD1. This CDR3 has 12 residues. Germline V gives CDR1 SNHLY, CDR2 FYNNEI. Unmatched junction bases numbered 2, after V lost 10 bases and J lost 4 bases. The CDR3 reads CAKGQGNQPQHF. The CDR3 DNA sequence: TGTGCCAAAGGACAGGGGAATCAGCCCCAGCATTTT.

The V gene is TRBV6-2 or TRBV6-3, the J gene TRBJ2-3; 10 nucleotides align to TRBD2. CDR1 is MNHEY, CDR2 SVGEGT, per germline. V was clipped by 6 bases and J by 4 bases; unmatched bases: 1. The CDR3 runs 13 residues. The CDR3 reads CASSLAGADTQYF. For the CDR3, the DNA is TGTGCCAGCAGCCTAGCGGGAGCAGATACGCAGTATTTT.

J is TRBJ2-4 and V is TRBV7-9; D perhaps matches TRBD1 (5 bases). V shed 7 bases and J shed 3 bases, with 13 bases lying between them. The CDR3 sequence is 14 residues long. CDR1 and CDR2 (germline): SEHNR, FQNEAQ (reference sequence). For the CDR3, the DNA is TGTGCCAGCACTATGGACATCGGCAAAAACATTCAGTACTTC. It codes for CASTMDIGKNIQYF.

In this sample, this clone turned up once. The V gene is TRBV30, the J gene TRBJ1-6, with a weak D call TRBD1 (6 bases). The V gene lost 3 bases and the J gene lost 6 bases, with 12 bases spanning the gap. The CDR3 totals 14 residues. Germline CDR1 and CDR2: GTSNPN and SVGIG (reference sequence). The CDR3 nucleotides are TGTGCCTGGAGAGAACAGGGTATTAATTCACCCCTCCACTTT. Residues: CAWREQGINSPLHF.

The chain joins TRBV28 to TRBJ1-1, with 11 bases matching TRBD1. The CDR3 has 15 amino acids. The ends lost 10 bases at V and 6 bases at J; junction bases unmatched: 13. Germline V gene lookup returns CDR1 MDHEN and CDR2 SYDVKM. This CDR3 reads CATLRTGGPEPEAFF. CDR3 DNA sequence: TGTGCCACACTTAGGACAGGGGGCCCCGAACCTGAAGCTTTCTTT.

The chain links TRBV19 to TRBJ2-2, with TRBD2 matching over 10 bases. The ends lost 7 bases at V and 6 bases at J; junction bases unmatched: 11. CDR3 length: 16 amino acids. Germline CDR1 reads LNHDA; CDR2 reads SQIVND (reference sequence). DNA for the CDR3: TGTGCCAGTACCCACAAAGCGGGAGGGCCGGCCGGGGAGCTGTTTTTT. This translates into CASTHKAGGPAGELFF.

V gene TRBV7-2 combines with J gene TRBJ2-5, with TRBD1 identical over 9 bases. CDR1 and CDR2 from the germline V gene are SGHTA and FQGNSA. The CDR3 loop spans 15 amino acids. The V gene end was trimmed by 3 bases and the J gene end by 4 bases; junction bases not matched to a gene: 6. As DNA, the CDR3 is TGTGCCAGCAGCTTTGTTGGGACAGGGAGAGAGACCCAGTACTTC. This translates into CASSFVGTGRETQYF.

This chain connects TRBV5-4 to TRBJ2-3; D is perhaps TRBD2 (5 bases). CDR3 length: 14 amino acids. The V gene lost 0 bases and the J gene lost 8 bases, with 13 bases spanning the gap. The germline gives CDR1 SGHNT, CDR2 YYREEE (reference sequence). The CDR3 nucleotides read TGTGCCAGCAGCTTGGGGGCTTCCCGGGGTACGCAGTATTTT. This gives the protein CASSLGASRGTQYF. Complete variable domain (other parts from reference TRBV5-4 and TRBJ2-3): ETGVTQSPTHLIKTRGQQVTLRCSSQSGHNTVSWYQQALGQGPQFIFQYYREEENGRGNFPPRFSGLQFPNYSSELNVNALELDDSALYLCASSLGASRGTQYFGPGTRLTVL.

This clone is classed as medium-sized. The rearrangement links TRBV25-1 to TRBJ2-1, with D possibly being TRBD1 (6 bases). Germline V gives CDR1 MGHDK, CDR2 SYGVNS. Trimming stripped 1 base from V and 4 bases from J, with 17 bases between. This CDR3 contains 17 residues. CDR3 bases: TGTGCCAGCAGTGAATTGGGCAGGTCAGGGGAGTACAATGAGCAGTTCTTC. This gives the protein CASSELGRSGEYNEQFF.

CDR3 in amino acids: CASSPREFSSGNTIYF. The CDR3 nucleotides are TGTGCCAGCAGCCCGCGAGAGTTTAGCTCTGGAAACACCATATATTTT. The rearrangement links TRBV9 to TRBJ1-3, with D unresolved. Trimming shortened V by 4 bases and J by 0 bases, and 14 bases separated the two germline ends. Germline lookup yields CDR1 SGDLS and CDR2 YYNGEE. The CDR3 is 16 residues long. The complete variable domain, with remaining parts taken from reference TRBV9 and TRBJ1-3, reads DSGVTQTPKHLITATGQRVTLRCSPRSGDLSVYWYQQSLDQGLQFLIQYYNGEERAKGNILERFSAQQFPDLHSELNLSSLELGDSALYFCASSPREFSSGNTIYFGEGSWLTVV.

The chain joins TRBV2 to TRBJ2-7, with D perhaps TRBD1 (6 bases). CDR3 size: 12 residues. Germline V lookup: CDR1 SNHLY, CDR2 FYNNEI. V shed 6 bases and J shed 3 bases, with 9 bases lying between them. CDR3 residues: CASSAQGYEQYF. The CDR3 nucleotides read TGTGCCAGCAGCGCACAGGGCTACGAGCAGTACTTC.

A few counts support this clone. The rearrangement joins TRBV7-6 to TRBJ1-5, with a weak D call TRBD1 (5 bases). The germline V gene has CDR1 SGHVS and CDR2 FNYEAQ. The length of the CDR3 is 15 residues. The V end was cut by 1 base, the J end by 3 bases, with 10 bases between. The CDR3 nucleotides are TGTGCCAGCAGCTTAGGTCCGACAGACAATCAGCCCCAGCATTTT. Its translation: CASSLGPTDNQPQHF. The variable domain in full, with the rest retrieved from reference TRBV7-6 and TRBJ1-5, is GAGVSQSPRYKVTKRGQDVALRCDPISGHVSLYWYRQALGQGPEFLTYFNYEAQQDKSGLPNDRFSAERPEGSISTLTIQRTEQRDSAMYRCASSLGPTDNQPQHFGDGTRLSIL.

The CDR3 region has the DNA TGTGCCAGCAAATCATTAGGGGGAGAATACAATGAGCAGTTCTTC. Amino acids: CASKSLGGEYNEQFF. V gene TRBV6-5 combines with J gene TRBJ2-1, with D maybe TRBD1 (6 bases). V was shortened by 7 bases and J by 4 bases, with 17 bases between the two germline ends. CDR1 and CDR2 from the germline V gene are MNHEY and SVGAGI. The length of the CDR3 is 15 residues.

This clone was recorded once. This chain uses TRBV7-3 with TRBJ2-7; TRBD1 matches at 7 bases. CDR1 is SGHTA and CDR2 is FQGTGA in the germline V gene. J lost 4 bases, V lost 0 bases, and 6 bases had no gene match. The CDR3 loop spans 15 amino acids. CDR3 amino acids: CASSLTSGQLYEQYF. CDR3 bases: TGTGCCAGCAGCTTAACGTCGGGACAGTTGTACGAGCAGTACTTC.

V and J are TRBV25-1 and TRBJ2-7; D perhaps matches TRBD2 (6 bases). The CDR3 contains 14 residues. The germline V gene has CDR1 MGHDK and CDR2 SYGVNS. The germline V and J ends were trimmed by 7 bases and 3 bases, with 16 bases remaining between them. The CDR3 loop is CASTKGRENYEQYF. CDR3 coding DNA: TGTGCCAGCACCAAAGGACGGGAGAACTACGAGCAGTACTTC.

CDR3 nucleotide sequence: TGTGCCAGCTCTAGAATAGCCAAAAACATTCAGTACTTC. It translates to CASSRIAKNIQYF. This sequence joins TRBV2 and TRBJ2-4; D gene ambiguous. In germline, CDR1 is SNHLY, CDR2 FYNNEI. Trimming cost V 8 bases and J 0 bases, with 8 bases left between them. The CDR3 consists of 13 residues.

The chain couples TRBV11-2 to TRBJ2-1; 10 bases are shared with TRBD1. From germline, CDR1 is SGHAT and CDR2 FQNNGV. Unmatched junction bases numbered 7, after V lost 6 bases and J lost 8 bases. The CDR3 runs 14 residues. The CDR3 DNA reads as TGTGCCAGCAGTGGGACAGGGGATAGCCATGAGCAGTTCTTC. This sequence encodes CASSGTGDSHEQFF.

V and J are TRBV5-1 and TRBJ2-3; D is undetermined. V was pared by 0 bases and J by 1 base, with 9 bases between. CDR1 and CDR2 (germline): SGHRS, YFSETQ. The CDR3 spans 15 residues. CDR3 DNA: TGCGCCAGCAGCTTGGGAAGTCGGGGCACAGATACGCAGTATTTT. Its protein product is CASSLGSRGTDTQYF.

This chain links TRBV4-2 with TRBJ1-1; unclear D gene. The CDR3 covers 15 residues. Trimming took off 3 bases at V and 1 base at J, with 12 bases between the two ends. Germline-derived CDR1 and CDR2 are LGHNA and YNFKEQ. The CDR3, as DNA: TGTGCCAGCAGCCATGCCAGGCGGGGGAACACTGAAGCTTTCTTT. Translated, it gives CASSHARRGNTEAFF.

The genes are TRBV7-2 and TRBJ2-7, with TRBD1 matching over 8 bases. Per the germline V gene, CDR1 is SGHTA and CDR2 is FQGNSA. Trimming cost V 5 bases and J 2 bases; bases outside gene matches: 11. This CDR3 is built from 16 residues. The CDR3 region is CASSPGQGAVAYEQYF. The CDR3 DNA is TGTGCCAGCAGCCCCGGACAGGGAGCAGTGGCCTACGAGCAGTACTTC.

The rearrangement joins TRBV28 to TRBJ1-2; TRBD1 is a possible D gene (6 bases). This CDR3 spans 16 amino acids. V dropped 8 bases and J dropped 1 base, with 20 bases sitting between them. Germline-derived CDR1 and CDR2 are MDHEN and SYDVKM. CDR3 nucleotide sequence: TGTGCCAGCCGGAGGGGGGAGGGTCAGAATAACTATGGCTACACCTTC. As protein: CASRRGEGQNNYGYTF.

CDR3 sequence (DNA): TGCGCCAGCAGCTTACTAGCGGGAGGGGGCCAAGAGACCCAGTACTTC. Its translation: CASSLLAGGGQETQYF. This chain uses TRBV5-1 with TRBJ2-5; the match to TRBD2 covers 13 bases. The V gene end was trimmed by 2 bases and the J gene end by 1 base; junction bases not matched to a gene: 2. The CDR3 runs 16 residues. Per the germline V gene, CDR1 is SGHRS and CDR2 is YFSETQ. The complete variable domain, with remaining parts taken from reference TRBV5-1 and TRBJ2-5, reads KAGVTQTPRYLIKTRGQQVTLSCSPISGHRSVSWYQQTPGQGLQFLFEYFSETQRNKGNFPGRFSGRQFSNSRSEMNVSTLELGDSALYLCASSLLAGGGQETQYFGPGTRLLVL.

The rearrangement joins TRBV6-6 to TRBJ1-2; 10 nucleotides agree with TRBD1. V was pared by 6 bases and J by 10 bases, with 8 bases of the junction left unmatched. The CDR3 runs 13 residues. Per the germline V gene, CDR1 is MNHNY and CDR2 is SVGAGI (reference sequence). The CDR3 DNA is TGTGCCAGCAGACCGACAGGGGGCTGGACCTACACCTTC. Residues: CASRPTGGWTYTF.

The V call is TRBV6-1, the J call TRBJ1-1, with D possibly being TRBD1 (5 bases). Trimming shortened V by 3 bases and J by 10 bases, and 15 bases separated the two germline ends. Germline V lookup: CDR1 MNHNS, CDR2 SASEGT. The CDR3 has 13 amino acids. The CDR3 DNA reads TGTGCCAGCAGTGAGGTCGGACCTAGGGGAGCTTTCTTT. Its translation: CASSEVGPRGAFF.